One sample yielded the 31 T cell receptor beta chains listed below, sequenced in a study of T cells in women clearing cervical HPV infection. Using immunoSEQ multiplex PCR, the repertoire was profiled, and TCRdb retains in-frame clones only, with some absent. The repertoire table contains 25,000 to 35,000 clones. Sequenced: blood buffy coat. The receptors shown here come from a woman aged 18-70 years with a cervical HPV16 infection that either progressed to CIN3+ or cleared (not recorded which).

In regard to this clone: The read ends 3 residues early relative to the CDR3; the germline J gene fills the gap. The chain carries TRBV30 and TRBJ2-5; D remains unclear. V was shortened by 0 bases and J by 7 bases, with 21 bases between the two germline ends. CDR3 size: 16 residues. Germline CDR1 GTSNPN, CDR2 SVGIG (reference sequence). The CDR3 loop reads CAWSVQKGALLGTQYF. Incomplete CDR3 DNA: TGTGCCTGGAGTGTACAGAAAGGCGCCCTACTGGGGACC.

Of note for this clone: The CDR3 goes on 3 residues after the read ends, and that part is filled in from the germline J gene. This chain links TRBV7-2 with TRBJ2-3; TRBD2 is a possible D gene (6 bases). Germline lookup yields CDR1 SGHTA and CDR2 FQGNSA. With 0 bases removed from V and 4 bases from J, the gap between germline ends came to 17 bases. The CDR3 has 17 amino acids. The DNA read from the CDR3 is TGTGCCAGCAGCTTAGCGGCGACGGGGACTGGGCCAGATACG. This gives the protein CASSLAATGTGPDT. The entire CDR3 protein reads CASSLAATGTGPDTQYF.

Note on this clone: The read ends 3 residues before the CDR3 terminus; that terminus is restored from the germline J gene. This chain joins TRBV11-3 and TRBJ2-3; possibly TRBD2 for D (7 bases). Looked up from germline, CDR1 is SGHNT and CDR2 is YENEEA. CDR3 length: 14 residues. The CDR3: CASSSSGGLETQYF. The sequenced CDR3 bases are TGTGCCAGCAGCTCCTCCGGGGGGCTGGAGACG. The variable domain in full, with the rest retrieved from reference TRBV11-3 and TRBJ2-3, is EAGVVQSPRYKIIEKKQPVAFWCNPISGHNTLYWYLQNLGQGPELLIRYENEEAVDDSQLPKDRFSAERLKGVDSTLKIQPAELGDSAVYLCASSSSGGLETQYFGPGTRLTVL.

About this clone: The read ends 3 residues shy of where the CDR3 ends; the end is completed using the germline J gene. The chain carries TRBV5-6 and TRBJ2-1, with TRBD2 matching over 8 bases. Trimming cost V 4 bases and J 6 bases; bases outside gene matches: 9. The CDR3 contains 15 residues. Germline V lookup: CDR1 SGHDT, CDR2 YYEEEE. The CDR3 DNA, read in part, is TGTGCCAGCAGCATCTCGACTAGCGTAGTCAATGAG. Amino acid sequence: CASSISTSVVNE. The complete CDR3 protein is CASSISTSVVNEQFF.

The sequenced CDR3 bases are TGCGCCAGCAGCTTGAGCGGGAGGAATGAAAAA. Amino acid sequence: CASSLSGRNEK. The full CDR3 sequence reads CASSLSGRNEKLFF. The J gene is TRBJ1-4, the V gene TRBV5-1, with no clear D. The read ends 3 residues early relative to the CDR3; the germline J gene fills the gap. V dropped 1 base and J dropped 5 bases, with 9 bases sitting between them. The CDR3 length is 14 residues. Germline loops: CDR1 SGHRS, CDR2 YFSETQ. Supplemented by reference TRBV5-1 and TRBJ1-4, the full variable domain reads KAGVTQTPRYLIKTRGQQVTLSCSPISGHRSVSWYQQTPGQGLQFLFEYFSETQRNKGNFPGRFSGRQFSNSRSEMNVSTLELGDSALYLCASSLSGRNEKLFFGSGTQLSVL.

On this clone itself: The sequence runs out 3 residues before the end of the CDR3; the remainder is reconstructed from the germline J gene. The rearrangement joins TRBV6-2 or TRBV6-3 to TRBJ2-3; 10 nucleotides match TRBD1. The germline CDR1 and CDR2 sequences are MNHEY and SVGEGT. The CDR3 is 16 residues long. CDR3 loop: CASSLGQGSSNQPQYF. CDR3 bases read: TGTGCCAGCAGTCTGGGACAGGGGTCAAGCAATCAGCCG.

As regards this clone: The DNA ends 3 residues before the CDR3 does, and the rest of the CDR3 is filled in from the germline J gene. This chain joins TRBV7-8 and TRBJ1-5; the D gene is possibly TRBD1 (6 bases). V lost 2 bases to trimming and J lost 0 bases, with 11 bases between them. This CDR3 is 16 amino acids long. The germline gives CDR1 SGHVS, CDR2 FQNEAQ. The CDR3 protein is CASSLNRASSNQPQHF. The sequenced part of the CDR3 DNA is TGTGCCAGCAGCTTAAACAGGGCGTCTAGCAATCAGCCC. The full variable domain, its missing parts supplied by reference TRBV7-8 and TRBJ1-5, is GAGVSQSPRYKVAKRGQDVALRCDPISGHVSLFWYQQALGQGPEFLTYFQNEAQLDKSGLPSDRFFAERPEGSVSTLKIQRTQQEDSAVYLCASSLNRASSNQPQHFGDGTRLSIL.

Details on this clone: The CDR3 end falls 3 residues outside the read, so it is completed with the germline J gene. The chain carries TRBV5-1 and TRBJ1-1, with 8 bases lining up with TRBD1. There are 13 residues in the CDR3. The V gene end was trimmed by 8 bases and the J gene end by 7 bases; junction bases not matched to a gene: 10. CDR1 is SGHRS, CDR2 YFSETQ, per germline. CDR3: CASLQGVINEAFF. The DNA read from the CDR3 is TGCGCCAGTTTACAGGGGGTAATAAATGAA.

A note on this clone: The read ends 3 residues early relative to the CDR3; the germline J gene fills the gap. The chain combines TRBV19 with TRBJ2-7, with 7 bases fitting TRBD2. Germline V CDR1 and CDR2: LNHDA, SQIVND (reference sequence). V lost 6 bases, J lost 6 bases, and 14 bases stayed unmatched. The CDR3 contains 15 residues. The part of the CDR3 DNA that was read is TGTGCCAGTAGCCCTACACTGAGCGGGATCGGCGAG. Its protein is CASSPTLSGIGE. The whole CDR3 sequence is CASSPTLSGIGEQYF. Full variable domain (outside the CDR3, taken from reference TRBV19 and TRBJ2-7): DGGITQSPKYLFRKEGQNVTLSCEQNLNHDAMYWYRQDPGQGLRLIYYSQIVNDFQKGDIAEGYSVSREKKESFPLTVTSAQKNPTAFYLCASSPTLSGIGEQYFGPGTRLTVT.

Notes on this clone: Read data end 3 residues before the CDR3 end; the end is taken from the germline J gene. The V and J genes are TRBV29-1 and TRBJ1-2, with D possibly matching TRBD1 (5 bases). Germline V gene data show CDR1 as SQVTM and CDR2 as ANQGSEA. V gave up 3 bases and J gave up 7 bases, with 9 bases separating them. The length of the CDR3 is 11 residues. The covered CDR3 bases are TGCAGCGTTGATGGGGCCGGTGGC. The encoded protein is CSVDGAGG. The entire CDR3 protein reads CSVDGAGGYTF.

Concerning this clone: The CDR3 end lies 3 residues beyond the end of the read and is filled in from the germline J gene. The chain joins TRBV7-6 to TRBJ2-3; 8 bases line up with TRBD1. This CDR3 comprises 16 residues. The germline V gene has CDR1 SGHVS and CDR2 FNYEAQ. The covered CDR3 bases are TGTGCCAGCAGCTTAGGGGGACGACAGGGGCACCAGCCG. The encoded protein is CASSLGGRQGHQP. From start to end, the CDR3 is CASSLGGRQGHQPQYF.

CDR3 bases read: TGCGCCAGCAGCTTGAACAGGGGGACTAGCGGGAGTGGTTCGGTTCCCCCCTACGAG. This sequence encodes CASSLNRGTSGSGSVPPYE. The full CDR3 protein is CASSLNRGTSGSGSVPPYEQYF. V and J are TRBV5-1 and TRBJ2-7; 14 bases map to TRBD2. From the germline J gene comes the end of the CDR3, since the read stops 3 residues before it. Germline V gives CDR1 SGHRS, CDR2 YFSETQ. The ends lost 1 base at V and 2 bases at J; junction bases unmatched: 20. The CDR3 is made up of 22 amino acids.

The covered CDR3 bases are TGTGCCAGCAGAGAATCGGGACTAGCGGGAGTTTCCGATGAG. It specifies CASRESGLAGVSDE. The full CDR3 reads CASRESGLAGVSDEQFF. The rearrangement joins TRBV2 to TRBJ2-1, with TRBD2 identical over 14 bases. The read ends 3 residues before the CDR3 terminus; that terminus is restored from the germline J gene. This CDR3 comprises 17 residues. V trimming: 6 bases; J trimming: 8 bases; junction bases outside the gene matches: 12. Germline V gene data show CDR1 as SNHLY and CDR2 as FYNNEI. Full variable domain (remainder filled in from reference TRBV2 and TRBJ2-1): EPEVTQTPSHQVTQMGQEVILRCVPISNHLYFYWYRQILGQKVEFLVSFYNNEISEKSEIFDDQFSVERPDGSNFTLKIRSTKLEDSAMYFCASRESGLAGVSDEQFFGPGTRLTVL.

Note on this clone: The CDR3 goes on 3 residues after the read ends, and that part is filled in from the germline J gene. This chain uses TRBV7-3 with TRBJ1-2; the match to TRBD1 covers 11 bases. The CDR3 loop spans 17 amino acids. Germline V gene lookup returns CDR1 SGHTA and CDR2 FQGTGA. CDR3 loop: CASSSSPWTGGDEGYTF. The covered CDR3 bases are TGTGCCAGCAGCTCCTCACCCTGGACAGGGGGCGATGAAGGC.

CDR3 DNA (partial): TGCAGTGCTAGACCCTGGACAGATTACAATGAG. Protein: CSARPWTDYNE. The CDR3 in its entirety is CSARPWTDYNEQFF. This chain links TRBV20-1 with TRBJ2-1, with D tentatively TRBD1 (6 bases). Sequencing ends 3 residues short of the CDR3 end; the germline J gene provides the rest. CDR1 is DFQATT and CDR2 is SNEGSKA in the germline V gene (reference sequence). Deletions cut 2 bases from V and 4 bases from J, with 12 bases between. The CDR3 is 14 amino acids.

Turning to this clone: One junction end does not reproduce the germline sequence, and a read error may be involved. The read ends 3 residues before the CDR3 terminus; that terminus is restored from the germline J gene. This CDR3 is also generated by other DNA sequences in the sample. V and J are TRBV7-3 and TRBJ1-3; D gene unclear. This CDR3 region has 13 residues. CDR1 is SGHTA and CDR2 is FQGTGA in the germline V gene. The sequenced part of the CDR3 DNA is TGTGCCAGCAGCTTAGGTCGGGGAAACACA. It specifies CASSLGRGNT. The whole CDR3 reads CASSLGRGNTIYF.

Points on this clone: Coverage ceases 3 residues before the CDR3 finishes, and the germline J gene fills in the end. This chain joins TRBV20-1 and TRBJ2-3; possible D gene TRBD2, 5 bases. The CDR3 spans 14 residues. V was clipped by 5 bases and J by 0 bases, with 12 bases between them. Germline-derived CDR1 and CDR2 are DFQATT and SNEGSKA (reference sequence). The CDR3 here is CSAFRGTSTDTQYF. The covered CDR3 bases are TGCAGTGCTTTTCGGGGAACAAGCACAGATACG.

The DNA read from the CDR3 is TGTGCCAGCAGTCCTACTAACCGGGACAGGGGGATCACCTACGAG. Encoded protein: CASSPTNRDRGITYE. The full CDR3 protein is CASSPTNRDRGITYEQYF. The chain employs TRBV7-1 and TRBJ2-7, with 11 nucleotides matching TRBD1. The CDR3 is cut off 3 residues early in the read; its end comes from the germline J gene. TRBV7-1 is an ORF; its function is uncertain. V was clipped by 6 bases and J by 2 bases; unmatched bases: 15. This CDR3 contains 18 residues.

About this clone: The CDR3 is cut off 3 residues early in the read; its end comes from the germline J gene. The chain is built from TRBV2 and TRBJ2-2; D unresolved. CDR3 length: 15 residues. Germline V CDR1 and CDR2: SNHLY, FYNNEI. CDR3 protein: CASMRDLPTNEKLFF. CDR3 bases read: TGTGCCAGCATGCGAGACCTACCAACTAATGAAAAG.

To note about this clone: Read data end 3 residues before the CDR3 end; the end is taken from the germline J gene. This chain links TRBV2 with TRBJ1-1, with D hard to call. CDR3 length equals 12 residues. CDR1 SNHLY and CDR2 FYNNEI come from the germline V gene. The V and J ends lost 6 bases and 0 bases respectively, with 5 bases between them. The CDR3 loop reads CASRTVNTEAFF. The covered CDR3 bases are TGTGCCAGCAGAACAGTGAACACTGAA.

Note on this clone: The CDR3 extends 3 residues past the end of the read, so its final part is completed from the germline J gene. The rearrangement uses TRBV20-1 and TRBJ1-2; TRBD1 aligns across 9 bases. This CDR3 comprises 15 residues. V shed 6 bases and J 6 bases; nucleotides not matched to a gene: 14. Per germline, CDR1 DFQATT and CDR2 SNEGSKA (reference sequence). The CDR3 DNA, read in part, is TGCAGTGCCTACCTTCCCACAGGGGGCATAGATGGC. It is translated as CSAYLPTGGIDG. In full, the CDR3 reads CSAYLPTGGIDGYTF.

Comment on this clone: The CDR3 end lies 3 residues beyond the end of the read and is filled in from the germline J gene. The genes are TRBV5-1 and TRBJ1-1; 10 bases agree with TRBD1. Germline values: CDR1 SGHRS, CDR2 YFSETQ. This CDR3 spans 14 amino acids. V shed 2 bases, J shed 3 bases, and the junction held 1 base outside the gene matches. CDR3 DNA, as far as it was read: TGCGCCAGCAGCTTCGGGACAGGGGACACTGAA. Encoded protein: CASSFGTGDTE. The whole CDR3 sequence is CASSFGTGDTEAFF.

For this clone: The read terminates 3 residues ahead of where the CDR3 ends, so the germline J gene completes it. The V and J genes are TRBV20-1 and TRBJ1-2; D is uncertain. The CDR3 runs 12 residues. CDR1 is DFQATT and CDR2 is SNEGSKA in the germline V gene (reference sequence). The CDR3 protein is CSATGFQETYTF. The part of the CDR3 DNA that was read is TGCAGTGCCACCGGGTTCCAAGAGACC.

A word on this clone: The read halts 3 residues ahead of the CDR3 end, with the missing end drawn from the germline J gene. The V call is TRBV28, the J call TRBJ2-7; no reliable D call. The V end lost 3 bases, the J end lost 5 bases, and 14 bases lay between the germline ends. There are 14 residues in the CDR3. The V gene's germline CDR1 is MDHEN and CDR2 SYDVKM. CDR3 region: CASSFAQVGDEQYF. CDR3 DNA, as far as it was read: TGTGCCAGCAGTTTTGCCCAGGTGGGTGACGAG.

For this clone: The observed sequence ends 3 residues before the CDR3 terminus, with the missing tail filled in from the germline J gene. This chain uses TRBV7-2 with TRBJ1-2; 7 bases agree with TRBD1. Germline CDR1 reads SGHTA; CDR2 reads FQGNSA. J gave up 2 bases and V 4 bases, and 7 bases lay outside the gene matches. The length of the CDR3 is 15 residues. CDR3 sequence: CASSSETGINYGYTF. Partial CDR3 DNA: TGTGCCAGCAGCTCCGAGACAGGGATCAACTATGGC.

Concerning this clone: The read terminates 3 residues before the CDR3 end, so the remaining end is supplied by the germline J gene. This chain uses TRBV7-2 with TRBJ2-7, with a weak D call TRBD1 (6 bases). CDR1 and CDR2 from the germline V gene are SGHTA and FQGNSA. Deletions cut 1 base from V and 2 bases from J, with 6 bases between. The CDR3 has 13 residues. This CDR3 is CASSLGTAYEQYF. The sequenced part of the CDR3 DNA is TGTGCCAGCAGCTTAGGGACAGCCTACGAG.

With respect to this clone: A junction end diverges from the germline sequence, so it may reflect a read error. The CDR3 extends 3 residues past the end of the read, so its final part is completed from the germline J gene. The same CDR3 is also encoded by other DNA sequences in this sample. The V and J genes are TRBV30 and TRBJ1-3; a weak D match, TRBD1 (5 bases). This CDR3 is 15 amino acids long. CDR1 is GTSNPN, CDR2 SVGIG, per germline (reference sequence). The DNA read from the CDR3 is TGTGCCTGGAGTGGTCAGGGTTACTCTGGAAACACA. Translated, it gives CAWSGQGYSGNT. The complete CDR3 sequence is CAWSGQGYSGNTIYF.

About this clone itself: The CDR3 extends 3 residues past the end of the read, so its final part is completed from the germline J gene. The J gene is TRBJ1-5, the V gene TRBV2; D is undetermined. There are 13 residues in the CDR3. Germline lookup yields CDR1 SNHLY and CDR2 FYNNEI. Trimming stripped 3 bases from V and 3 bases from J, with 6 bases between. The CDR3 region is CASSDGFNQPQHF. CDR3 bases read: TGTGCCAGCAGTGACGGGTTCAATCAGCCC.

As regards this clone: The read gets to within 3 residues of the CDR3 end, and the germline J gene fills in the rest. The chain carries TRBV7-9 and TRBJ2-1; TRBD1 matches 7 bases. CDR3 size: 14 residues. Unmatched junction bases numbered 10, after V lost 5 bases and J lost 9 bases. Germline values: CDR1 SEHNR, CDR2 FQNEAQ (reference sequence). The covered CDR3 bases are TGTGCCAGCAGCACCACTCGAAGGGGGCGTGAG. As protein: CASSTTRRGRE. The whole CDR3 sequence reads CASSTTRRGREQFF. The entire variable domain, with the rest obtained from reference TRBV7-9 and TRBJ2-1, is as follows: DTGVSQNPRHKITKRGQNVTFRCDPISEHNRLYWYRQTLGQGPEFLTYFQNEAQLEKSRLLSDRFSAERPKGSFSTLEIQRTEQGDSAMYLCASSTTRRGREQFFGPGTRLTVL.

On this clone: The CDR3 end is not reached by the read, which stops 3 residues before it; the germline J gene fills it in. The chain has TRBV30 and TRBJ1-5; no reliable D call. V shed 1 base and J shed 9 bases, with 10 bases lying between them. CDR3 size: 12 residues. The germline V gene encodes CDR1 GTSNPN and CDR2 SVGIG (reference sequence). This chain's CDR3 is CAWSAQSTPQHF. The part of the CDR3 DNA that was read is TGTGCCTGGAGTGCACAAAGTACGCCC. The full variable domain, with the rest looked up from reference TRBV30 and TRBJ1-5, is SQTIHQWPATLVQPVGSPLSLECTVEGTSNPNLYWYRQAAGRGLQLLFYSVGIGQISSEVPQNLSASRPQDRQFILSSKKLLLSDSGFYLCAWSAQSTPQHFGDGTRLSIL.

As for this clone: The CDR3 extends 3 residues past the end of the read, so its final part is completed from the germline J gene. The V and J genes are TRBV5-1 and TRBJ2-1, with D unresolved. The germline V gene has CDR1 SGHRS and CDR2 YFSETQ. This CDR3 contains 15 residues. V was trimmed by 2 bases and J by 6 bases, leaving 15 bases between them. The chain's CDR3 is CASSLPTAHINEQFF. Partial CDR3 DNA: TGCGCCAGCAGCTTACCTACAGCTCACATCAATGAG.